What follows are 11 T cell receptor beta chains derived from one specimen sequenced in a study of monozygotic twins with inflammatory bowel disease. TCRdb processed the 5' RACE reads again and assigns one entry to each CDR3 protein, with no DNA. This sample's clone table lists about 210,000 distinct CDR3 sequences. Sequenced material: blood. Every receptor here comes from a human donor with ulcerative colitis or Crohn's disease, or a healthy co-twin of an affected twin (not recorded which).

The chain recombines TRBV7-9 with TRBJ1-2; lacking DNA, the TRBD1 call made by TCRdb goes unchecked. The CDR3 totals 15 residues. Germline lookup yields CDR1 SEHNR and CDR2 FQNEAQ (reference sequence). The CDR3 is CASSPPPGSGYGYTF.

V usage is TRBV18 and J usage is TRBJ1-3. This CDR3 region has 15 residues. CDR1 is KGHSH and CDR2 is LQKENI in the germline V gene. The CDR3 sequence: CASSQQRGPGNTIYF.

V usage is TRBV4-1 and J usage is TRBJ1-2. CDR1 and CDR2 from the germline V gene are MGHRA and YSYEKL. The length of the CDR3 is 19 residues. The CDR3 protein is CASSQAVGGAEERNYGYTF.

The chain carries TRBV7-7 and TRBJ2-2; TCRdb gives TRBD1 as the D gene, but with no DNA this cannot be confirmed. CDR3 size: 16 residues. Germline CDR1 SSHAT, CDR2 FNYEAQ (reference sequence). CDR3 in amino acids: CASSSTRGQNTGELFF.

This chain links TRBV20-1 with TRBJ2-3. There are 12 residues in the CDR3. In germline, CDR1 is DFQATT, CDR2 SNEGSKA (reference sequence). CDR3 residues: CSADMWTDTQYF.

V gene TRBV6-1 combines with J gene TRBJ2-1; lacking DNA, the TRBD1 call made by TCRdb goes unchecked. The CDR3 spans 13 residues. The germline V gene has CDR1 MNHNS and CDR2 SASEGT. CDR3 sequence: CASSVGGNDEQFF.

This rearrangement joins TRBV5-1 to TRBJ1-2. Germline V gives CDR1 SGHRS, CDR2 YFSETQ. The CDR3 runs to 12 residues. CDR3 sequence reads: CASSGNGYGYTF.

The chain combines TRBV5-6 with TRBJ1-1. The CDR3 spans 13 residues. Germline V CDR1 and CDR2: SGHDT, YYEEEE. This CDR3 reads CASSLREYTEAFF.

The chain employs TRBV4-2 and TRBJ2-2. Germline loops: CDR1 LGHNA, CDR2 YNFKEQ. The CDR3 length is 20 residues. This CDR3 reads CASSQVRAKGPEPLSGELFF.

The chain carries TRBV12-3 or TRBV12-4 and TRBJ2-3; with no DNA, the TCRdb D assignment of TRBD1 cannot be verified. The length of the CDR3 is 14 residues. The CDR3 sequence is CASRTGAGADTQYF.

This rearrangement joins TRBV6-1 to TRBJ1-4; TCRdb's assignment of TRBD1 cannot be checked, as there is no DNA. In germline, CDR1 is MNHNS, CDR2 SASEGT. CDR3 length equals 15 residues. This CDR3 reads CASRSSDRVNEKLFF.